This T cell receptor beta chain derives from a study of shared clonotypes between healthy human individuals. The germline V gene encodes CDR1 MNHEY and CDR2 SVGAGI. Trimming shortened V by 2 bases and J by 2 bases, and 13 bases separated the two germline ends. CDR3 size: 15 residues. Clones were sequenced by immunoSEQ multiplex PCR, and TCRdb holds only the in-frame ones, with some missing. The sample records 1.5 million to 2.5 million clones, roughly 95% being singletons. Terminally differentiated effector memory CD45RA+ cells were left out of the naive CD8 fraction, which was CD45RO-negative and positively selected for CCR7.

The chain combines TRBV6-5 with TRBJ2-7; D is uncertain. The TCR originated in a man between 18 and 29 years old in good health. The sample taken for sequencing was naive CD8+ T cells sorted from blood. The CDR3: CASSYDGDSTYEQYF. In DNA, the CDR3 is TGTGCCAGCAGTTACGACGGAGACTCTACCTACGAGCAGTACTTC.